This T cell receptor (beta chain) was captured in a study of tumor-infiltrating lymphocytes in primary liver carcinoma. Study-wide background: Those enrolled were patients of both sexes, who were aged 30 to 69 years.

Each 20-30 mg portion of unsorted bulk tissue served as the source for co-extraction of RNA and DNA. About this clonotype itself: Compared with germline, one end of the junction differs, possibly owing to a read error.

Germline loops: CDR1 MNHNY, CDR2 SVGAGI (reference sequence). This CDR3 contains 17 residues. TCR beta cDNA came from about 500 ng total RNA, primed with a constant-region primer. Nested multiplex PCR, run for three rounds with slightly modified ARM-PCR, yielded TCR beta libraries. In the first two PCR rounds, TRBV1-TRBV30 forward primers were paired with a C-beta reverse primer, and each round lasted approximately 9 cycles. MiXCR was run by TCRdb on the multiplex PCR reads, yielding one entry per CDR3 protein. This table holds just over 30,000 distinct CDR3 sequences, roughly 77% found once. This TCR derives from a woman younger than 45 with primary liver carcinoma and hepatitis B virus infection. Material for sequencing was liver tumor tissue from sampling region 3. This sample's subset: tumor region T3, left-lateral pole. The rearrangement links TRBV6-6 to TRBJ2-3; D is undetermined. The CDR3 DNA reads as TGTGCCTGCAGTTACCAGACCGGACCTAGACGCACAGATACGCCGTATTTT. Its protein is CACSYQTGPRRTDTPYF.